The 27 T cell receptor beta chains reported below all come from one sample, sequenced in a study of response to subunit inactivated influenza vaccine. TCRdb independently ran MiXCR on the RT-PCR reads; one entry per CDR3 protein. The sample lists roughly 500,000 distinct CDR3 sequences; around 25% were seen once. These sequences were also reported in another study, on T cells expressing NK-cell markers. Turning to that study: 5'RACE template switching with UMIs produced the TCR beta cDNA.

This sample comprised CD4+ T cells sorted from PBMCs, obtained 11 to 12 days after vaccination. Source of these receptors: a man between 45 and 60 years old who received an inactivated influenza vaccine.

CDR3 nucleotide sequence: TGTGCCAGCAGTTCGGGGACAGGGGTGAATCAGCCCCAGCATTTT. This encodes CASSSGTGVNQPQHF. J is TRBJ1-5 and V is TRBV28; 10 nucleotides agree with TRBD1. V was pared by 4 bases and J by 4 bases, with 4 bases of the junction left unmatched. Per the germline V gene, CDR1 is MDHEN and CDR2 is SYDVKM. This CDR3 is 15 amino acids long.

The chain carries TRBV6-2 or TRBV6-3 and TRBJ2-3; 7 bases are a match to TRBD2. Germline lookup yields CDR1 MNHEY and CDR2 SVGEGT. This CDR3 region has 18 residues. Germline trimming cut 2 bases from V and 3 bases from J; bases unmatched to any gene: 14. The CDR3 DNA is TGTGCCAGCAGTTACACACCCCTGGAGTGGCGGGAGACAGATACGCAGTATTTT. This gives the protein CASSYTPLEWRETDTQYF.

The table lists this clonotype with many counts. CDR3 in DNA: TGTGCCAGCAGCCCAGGGGGGGACAGCTATGGCTACACCTTC. This encodes CASSPGGDSYGYTF. This chain connects TRBV7-2 to TRBJ1-2, with 7 bases lining up with TRBD1. The CDR3 consists of 14 residues. V lost 5 bases and J lost 4; bases outside the gene matches: 7. Germline values: CDR1 SGHTA, CDR2 FQGNSA. Full variable domain (missing parts from reference TRBV7-2 and TRBJ1-2): GAGVSQSPSNKVTEKGKDVELRCDPISGHTALYWYRQSLGQGLEFLIYFQGNSAPDKSGLPSDRFSAERTGGSVSTLTIQRTQQEDSAVYLCASSPGGDSYGYTFGSGTRLTVV.

V usage is TRBV20-1 and J usage is TRBJ2-1, with D possibly TRBD1 on 6 matching bases. Germline V gene data show CDR1 as DFQATT and CDR2 as SNEGSKA (reference sequence). V dropped 0 bases and J dropped 14 bases, with 17 bases sitting between them. This CDR3 has 13 residues. CDR3 DNA sequence: TGCAGTGCTAGAGACCCCACAGGGATGGGGAAGTTCTTC. Encoded protein: CSARDPTGMGKFF.

The sample holds a few counts of this clonotype. The chain links TRBV20-1 to TRBJ2-1; either TRBD1 or TRBD2 may fit D (5 bases each). The CDR3 sequence is 13 residues long. V lost 2 bases to trimming and J lost 8 bases, with 13 bases between them. Germline loops: CDR1 DFQATT, CDR2 SNEGSKA (reference sequence). As DNA, the CDR3 is TGCAGTGCTAGACGGGGCCAGCAATATGAGCAGTTCTTC. Its protein product is CSARRGQQYEQFF.

This clonotype showed up just a few times. The gene calls are TRBV12-3 or TRBV12-4 and TRBJ1-3; D perhaps matches TRBD1 (5 bases). This CDR3 is built from 15 residues. Trimming stripped 2 bases from V and 5 bases from J, with 13 bases between. Written as DNA, the CDR3 is TGTGCCAGCAGTTTATCCGGGGCAGGCCGAAACACCATATATTTT. Translated, it gives CASSLSGAGRNTIYF.

This clonotype was found a few times. As DNA, the CDR3 is TGTGCCAGCAGCTTTCCGGTCTCTGGGGCCAACGTCCTGACTTTC. This gives the protein CASSFPVSGANVLTF. The chain uses TRBV5-4 and TRBJ2-6; D uncertain. The V gene lost 2 bases and the J gene lost 0 bases, with 6 bases spanning the gap. The CDR3 runs to 15 residues. The germline CDR1 and CDR2 sequences are SGHNT and YYREEE (reference sequence).

This clonotype was detected ten times or more. This sequence joins TRBV7-2 and TRBJ2-2, with no clear D. The germline V and J ends were trimmed by 4 bases and 0 bases, with 3 bases remaining between them. The CDR3 length is 13 residues. Germline V gene data show CDR1 as SGHTA and CDR2 as FQGNSA. This CDR3 is CASSSTNTGELFF. As DNA, the CDR3 is TGTGCCAGCAGCTCAACGAACACCGGGGAGCTGTTTTTT.

CDR3 sequence (DNA): TGTGCCAGCAGCTTGGGGGCCAGGGGGCAGTTCTTC. Amino acid sequence: CASSLGARGQFF. This chain joins TRBV5-6 and TRBJ2-1; TRBD1 is a possible D gene (6 bases). From germline, CDR1 is SGHDT and CDR2 YYEEEE. V lost 0 bases, J lost 12 bases, and 10 bases lay in between. The CDR3 contains 12 residues. Together with reference TRBV5-6 and TRBJ2-1, the CDR3 gives the full variable domain: DAGVTQSPTHLIKTRGQQVTLRCSPKSGHDTVSWYQQALGQGPQFIFQYYEEEERQRGNFPDRFSGHQFPNYSSELNVNALLLGDSALYLCASSLGARGQFFGPGTRLTVL.

This clonotype was found a few times. The J gene is TRBJ2-5, the V gene TRBV4-2; D perhaps matches TRBD2 (6 bases). Germline values: CDR1 LGHNA, CDR2 YNFKEQ. The ends were cut back, 6 bases at V and 5 bases at J, with 13 bases in the middle. This CDR3 spans 13 amino acids. Written as DNA, the CDR3 is TGTGCCAGCAGTCCCCCGGGGGTTGAGACCCAGTACTTC. Residues: CASSPPGVETQYF.

There are many counts of this clonotype. This chain joins TRBV4-3 and TRBJ2-1; D remains unclear. This CDR3 contains 14 residues. V was cut by 1 base and J by 4 bases, with 8 bases left in between. Germline V gives CDR1 LGHNA, CDR2 YSLEER. The DNA for the CDR3 is TGCGCCAGCAGCCAAGCCGGTGGTTACAATGAGCAGTTCTTC. Translated: CASSQAGGYNEQFF.

The V and J genes are TRBV2 and TRBJ2-6; TRBD2 agrees at 12 bases. The germline V gene has CDR1 SNHLY and CDR2 FYNNEI. This CDR3 is built from 19 residues. Trimming took 6 bases from V and 3 from J; bases not matched to a gene: 12. Here the CDR3 DNA reads TGTGCCAGCAGAGAGACTAGCGGGAGTTATCTAGGTGGGGCCAACGTCCTGACTTTC. It encodes CASRETSGSYLGGANVLTF.

This clonotype has only a few counts. The CDR3 DNA is TGTGCCAGCAGCCCGCGTATACCCTCTGGAAACACCATATATTTT. Its translation is CASSPRIPSGNTIYF. This sequence joins TRBV7-9 and TRBJ1-3, with D uncertain. This CDR3 region has 15 residues. Between the trimmed V and J ends, which lost 5 bases and 0 bases, there was a span of 11 bases. Germline V gene sequence: CDR1 SEHNR, CDR2 FQNEAQ (reference sequence).

The sample holds a few counts of this clonotype. The chain links TRBV5-1 to TRBJ2-1; either TRBD1 or TRBD2 may supply D (5 bases each). V was cut by 4 bases and J by 4 bases, with 12 bases left in between. The CDR3 is 14 residues long. Germline V gives CDR1 SGHRS, CDR2 YFSETQ. The CDR3 DNA is TGCGCCAGCAGCGGACGGGACGGGTACAATGAGCAGTTCTTC. Amino acid sequence: CASSGRDGYNEQFF.

In this sample, this clonotype turned up a few times. This chain connects TRBV16 to TRBJ2-1; D is unresolved. This CDR3 spans 11 amino acids. In germline, CDR1 is KGHSY, CDR2 FQNENV. Trimming took off 0 bases at V and 12 bases at J, with 6 bases between the two ends. CDR3 residues: CASSQSVRQFF. The DNA of the CDR3 is TGTGCCAGCAGCCAATCGGTCAGGCAGTTCTTC.

On this clonotype: A read error may produce the germline difference seen at one junction end. In DNA, the CDR3 is TGTGCCAGCAGGGGGACAGGGGGTTACACCTGGGAGCTGTTTTTT. Its translation: CASRGTGGYTWELFF. This chain links TRBV25-1 with TRBJ2-2, with TRBD1 matching over 11 bases. This CDR3 has 15 amino acids. Germline V gene lookup returns CDR1 MGHDK and CDR2 SYGVNS.

The J gene is TRBJ1-2, the V gene TRBV7-6; TRBD1 might be the D (5 bases). Germline loops: CDR1 SGHVS, CDR2 FNYEAQ. V was cut by 4 bases and J by 8 bases, with 26 bases left in between. The CDR3 has 17 residues. CDR3 in amino acids: CASSSGATGPRSGGYTF. Here the CDR3 DNA reads TGTGCCAGCAGCTCCGGCGCCACGGGACCAAGAAGTGGCGGCTACACCTTC.

This clonotype was found a few times. CDR3 region: CASSQTGSSPLHF. CDR3 nucleotide sequence: TGTGCCAGCAGCCAAACAGGGTCTTCACCCCTCCACTTT. The chain recombines TRBV14 with TRBJ1-6, with D perhaps TRBD1 (6 bases). CDR1 is SGHDN and CDR2 is FVKESK in the germline V gene. The V end lost 2 bases, the J end lost 9 bases, and 8 bases lay between the germline ends. The CDR3 consists of 13 residues.

The J gene is TRBJ2-7, the V gene TRBV6-1, with 10 bases lining up with TRBD2. J gave up 3 bases and V 7 bases, and 3 bases lay outside the gene matches. This CDR3 region has 13 residues. Germline V gene sequence: CDR1 MNHNS, CDR2 SASEGT. The chain's CDR3 is CASNSGRSYEQYF. The CDR3 DNA reads as TGTGCCAGCAATAGCGGGAGGAGCTACGAGCAGTACTTC.

This clonotype was picked up a small number of times. The CDR3 here is CSAIQDFANLNEQFF. The CDR3 DNA is TGCAGTGCTATTCAGGATTTCGCAAACCTCAATGAGCAGTTCTTC. The chain has TRBV20-1 and TRBJ2-1; D call uncertain. The CDR3 spans 15 residues. The germline CDR1 and CDR2 sequences are DFQATT and SNEGSKA (reference sequence). V dropped 4 bases and J dropped 6 bases, with 19 bases sitting between them.

In this sample, this clonotype turned up many times. This chain's CDR3 is CASRLPGRGRLKGNYGYTF. Here the CDR3 DNA reads TGTGCCAGCAGACTCCCCGGGAGGGGGCGCTTGAAGGGGAACTATGGCTACACCTTC. The gene calls are TRBV6-1 and TRBJ1-2, with TRBD1 matching 7 bases. V dropped 6 bases and J dropped 2; count of bases not matched to a gene: 21. Germline CDR1 reads MNHNS; CDR2 reads SASEGT. This CDR3 has 19 amino acids.

The genes are TRBV20-1 and TRBJ2-2; 8 positions agree with TRBD2. The V gene end was trimmed by 3 bases and the J gene end by 4 bases; junction bases not matched to a gene: 4. There are 14 residues in the CDR3. CDR1 is DFQATT, CDR2 SNEGSKA, per germline (reference sequence). DNA of the CDR3: TGCAGTGCTAGGAAGGCGGGGGGCACCGGGGAGCTGTTTTTT. It specifies CSARKAGGTGELFF.

This clonotype was found once. The rearrangement joins TRBV20-1 to TRBJ2-5, with a possible D match to TRBD1 (5 bases). The length of the CDR3 is 12 residues. Deletions cut 5 bases from V and 5 bases from J, with 12 bases between. Germline V gene data show CDR1 as DFQATT and CDR2 as SNEGSKA (reference sequence). The CDR3 nucleotides are TGCAGTGCTCCAGGGAATTGGGAGACCCAGTACTTC. Translated, it gives CSAPGNWETQYF.

The chain couples TRBV30 to TRBJ2-3; the D gene is possibly TRBD2 (6 bases). The germline CDR1 and CDR2 sequences are GTSNPN and SVGIG (reference sequence). This CDR3 region has 16 residues. With 3 bases removed from V and 4 bases from J, the gap between germline ends came to 20 bases. CDR3 in DNA: TGTGCCTGGAGCAGGGAGGTTCCAATGGTTGCAGATACGCAGTATTTT. This encodes CAWSREVPMVADTQYF.

This clonotype was counted a few times. This chain uses TRBV6-2 or TRBV6-3 with TRBJ2-7, with 8 positions matching TRBD1. Germline V gene sequence: CDR1 MNHEY, CDR2 SVGEGT. V gave up 1 base and J gave up 5 bases; unmatched junction bases: 22. This CDR3 is 20 amino acids long. The CDR3: CASSYYPQTQKPGQEHEQYF. DNA for the CDR3: TGTGCCAGCAGTTACTACCCACAAACCCAAAAACCGGGACAGGAGCACGAGCAGTACTTC.

This clonotype was found a few times. The chain is built from TRBV7-2 and TRBJ2-1; 8 nucleotides line up with TRBD2. This CDR3 is built from 18 residues. The germline CDR1 and CDR2 sequences are SGHTA and FQGNSA. The junction had 13 bases not matched to a gene; V was cut back by 1 base and J by 5 bases. The DNA of the CDR3 is TGTGCCAGCAGCTTAGGGCCGGGGGTACGAGCGGGGGACAATGAGCAGTTCTTC. It yields the protein CASSLGPGVRAGDNEQFF.

This clonotype was seen a few times. The chain links TRBV3-1 to TRBJ2-7; D may be TRBD2 (6 bases). This CDR3 comprises 14 residues. Trimming left V 4 bases short and J 0 bases short, with 10 bases between. Germline CDR1 is LGHDT and CDR2 is YNNKEL (reference sequence). The CDR3, as DNA: TGTGCCAGCAGCCCGCGGGACTTCTCCTACGAGCAGTACTTC. Protein product: CASSPRDFSYEQYF.